The 9 T cell receptor beta chains below were found in one sample sequenced in a study of T cell repertoires in cytomegalovirus infection. TCRdb fed the reads into MiXCR, producing one record per CDR3 protein. This sample has roughly 200,000 distinct CDR3 sequences, with about a sixth found just once. The specimen sequenced was CD8+ T cells from PBMCs. Source of these receptors: a human donor in good health (CMV status not recorded). Some clones in this sample may be carry-over from other donors' samples.

The chain couples TRBV12-3 or TRBV12-4 to TRBJ1-2; D is perhaps TRBD1 (5 bases). Trimming stripped 3 bases from V and 8 bases from J, with 13 bases between. The CDR3 covers 13 residues. CDR3 sequence reads: CASSLGVSVGYTF. The CDR3 DNA follows: TGTGCCAGCAGTTTGGGGGTTTCGGTCGGCTACACCTTC.

This clonotype was picked up many times. The chain uses TRBV6-6 and TRBJ2-7; D possibly matches TRBD1 or TRBD2 (5 bases each). Trimming took off 1 base at V and 0 bases at J, with 16 bases between the two ends. In germline, CDR1 is MNHNY, CDR2 SVGAGI (reference sequence). This CDR3 region has 17 residues. The chain's CDR3 is CASSYFGRDRSSYEQYF. The DNA of the CDR3 is TGTGCCAGCAGTTACTTCGGCCGGGACCGGAGCTCCTACGAGCAGTACTTC.

V is TRBV7-6 and J is TRBJ2-7; no clear D gene. Germline V lookup: CDR1 SGHVS, CDR2 FNYEAQ. Trimming left V 4 bases short and J 3 bases short, with 25 bases between. There are 18 residues in the CDR3. CDR3 coding DNA: TGTGCCAGCAGCTCCAGCCTAACTACTGGGATGCTACTCTACGAGCAGTACTTC. This codes for CASSSSLTTGMLLYEQYF.

A few counts support this clonotype. The chain links TRBV7-8 to TRBJ1-1; D is uncertain. CDR3 length equals 19 residues. V shed 1 base and J shed 0 bases, with 21 bases lying between them. CDR1 is SGHVS and CDR2 is FQNEAQ in the germline V gene. In nucleotides, the CDR3 is TGTGCCAGCAGCTTAGAGGCAAGGGAAGGTGACGTTTTGAACACTGAAGCTTTCTTT. Translated, it gives CASSLEAREGDVLNTEAFF.

The chain combines TRBV29-1 with TRBJ1-1; TRBD1 might be the D (5 bases). Germline CDR1 and CDR2: SQVTM and ANQGSEA. The CDR3 loop spans 12 amino acids. The V end was cut by 7 bases, the J end by 0 bases, with 9 bases between. Here the CDR3 DNA reads TGCAGCGCGGGACGGCTGAACACTGAAGCTTTCTTT. It codes for CSAGRLNTEAFF. The full variable domain, in which reference TRBV29-1 and TRBJ1-1 provide the parts outside the CDR3, is SAVISQKPSRDICQRGTSLTIQCQVDSQVTMMFWYRQQPGQSLTLIATANQGSEATYESGFVIDKFPISRPNLTFSTLTVSNMSPEDSSIYLCSAGRLNTEAFFGQGTRLTVV.

This clonotype turned up a few times. The chain links TRBV5-5 to TRBJ2-2, with a tentative D call TRBD1 (5 bases). CDR1 and CDR2 from the germline V gene are SGHKS and YYEKEE (reference sequence). V was cut by 7 bases and J by 2 bases, with 9 bases left in between. CDR3 length equals 13 residues. DNA of the CDR3: TGTGCCAGCCTGACAGCAAACACCGGGGAGCTGTTTTTT. Translation: CASLTANTGELFF.

V and J are TRBV7-6 and TRBJ2-3, with unresolved D. Trimming stripped 5 bases from V and 0 bases from J, with 18 bases between. From germline, CDR1 is SGHVS and CDR2 FNYEAQ. This CDR3 has 17 residues. The CDR3 DNA reads as TGTGCCAGCAGCGGTGTCATGGGCACTTCTAGCACAGATACGCAGTATTTT. It encodes CASSGVMGTSSTDTQYF.

There are many counts of this clonotype. The genes are TRBV7-2 and TRBJ2-1; 11 bases align to TRBD2. Per the germline V gene, CDR1 is SGHTA and CDR2 is FQGNSA. The V and J ends lost 5 bases and 8 bases, in that order; junction bases with no gene match: 8. The CDR3 contains 15 residues. DNA for the CDR3: TGTGCCAGCAGCCCTATAGCGGGGGGGCCGGATGAGCAGTTCTTC. Translation: CASSPIAGGPDEQFF.

The V gene is TRBV5-4, the J gene TRBJ2-1, with D tentatively TRBD1 (5 bases). CDR1 is SGHNT and CDR2 is YYREEE in the germline V gene (reference sequence). CDR3 length equals 13 residues. V lost 0 bases and J lost 7, with 8 bases in between. The DNA for the CDR3 is TGTGCCAGCAGCTTGGACAGGTGGAATGAGCAGTTCTTC. This gives the protein CASSLDRWNEQFF.